The 10 T cell receptor beta chains in this list originate from one sample, sequenced in a study of chemoradiotherapy in HPV16-positive cancers. The assay was immunoSEQ multiplex PCR, and TCRdb's table has in-frame clones only and misses some. Among around 29,000 clones, 85% to 95% were seen once, and the ten largest hold approximately 18%. This sample comprised blood, obtained from a patient who underwent chemoradiotherapy. The receptor source for this set is a human donor with HPV-associated anogenital cancer.

V gene TRBV7-9 combines with J gene TRBJ2-2; TRBD2 matches at 12 bases. V lost 5 bases, J lost 10 bases, and 8 bases stayed unmatched. Germline V CDR1 and CDR2: SEHNR, FQNEAQ (reference sequence). This CDR3 has 15 residues. The CDR3 DNA follows: TGTGCCAGCAGCCTACGGACTAGCGGGATAGAGGAGCTGTTTTTT. Residues: CASSLRTSGIEELFF.

The chain employs TRBV7-8 and TRBJ2-2, with a tentative D call TRBD2 (6 bases). Germline CDR1 reads SGHVS; CDR2 reads FQNEAQ. V was shortened by 3 bases and J by 6 bases, with 11 bases between the two germline ends. CDR3 length: 14 amino acids. CDR3 sequence reads: CASSFGGEAGELFF. The CDR3 nucleotides are TGTGCCAGCAGCTTCGGCGGGGAGGCCGGGGAGCTGTTTTTT. Drawing the rest from reference TRBV7-8 and TRBJ2-2, the complete variable domain is GAGVSQSPRYKVAKRGQDVALRCDPISGHVSLFWYQQALGQGPEFLTYFQNEAQLDKSGLPSDRFFAERPEGSVSTLKIQRTQQEDSAVYLCASSFGGEAGELFFGEGSRLTVL.

V usage is TRBV7-2 and J usage is TRBJ2-3; D perhaps matches TRBD1 (5 bases). There are 16 residues in the CDR3. CDR1 and CDR2 (germline): SGHTA, FQGNSA. V lost 6 bases and J 0 bases, leaving 16 bases between the germline ends. The CDR3 region is CASRWGGARSTDTQYF. The CDR3 DNA reads as TGTGCCAGCAGATGGGGCGGTGCTCGGAGCACAGATACGCAGTATTTT.

The rearrangement uses TRBV7-2 and TRBJ2-5; D remains unclear. The V gene lost 2 bases and the J gene lost 4 bases, with 14 bases spanning the gap. This CDR3 region has 15 residues. Germline lookup yields CDR1 SGHTA and CDR2 FQGNSA. CDR3 sequence reads: CASSLNSAPRETQYF. CDR3 coding DNA: TGTGCCAGCAGCTTAAACTCCGCCCCCAGAGAGACCCAGTACTTC.

The rearrangement uses TRBV6-6 and TRBJ2-7; 7 nucleotides match TRBD2. This CDR3 has 15 amino acids. The junction had 11 bases not matched to a gene; V was cut back by 7 bases and J by 2 bases. Germline V lookup: CDR1 MNHNY, CDR2 SVGAGI (reference sequence). CDR3 DNA: TGTGCCAGCATCCACTCTAGCGGTGACACCTACGAGCAGTACTTC. The encoded protein is CASIHSSGDTYEQYF.

The chain combines TRBV18 with TRBJ2-7, with 12 bases fitting TRBD2. The junction had 11 bases not matched to a gene; V was cut back by 2 bases and J by 3 bases. Per germline, CDR1 KGHSH and CDR2 LQKENI. This CDR3 has 18 residues. CDR3 nucleotides: TGTGCCAGCTCACCAGGCCCTAGCGGGAGGGGACGAATCTACGAGCAGTACTTC. This encodes CASSPGPSGRGRIYEQYF.

The chain uses TRBV9 and TRBJ2-1; 7 bases align to TRBD2. The length of the CDR3 is 14 residues. Germline V gene data show CDR1 as SGDLS and CDR2 as YYNGEE. The J segment lost 15 bases and the V segment lost 3 bases, leaving 15 bases of the junction unmatched. The CDR3 DNA reads as TGTGCCAGCAGCGCGGGGACTACCCACAATGTCATGTTCTTC. It encodes CASSAGTTHNVMFF.

V usage is TRBV9 and J usage is TRBJ1-3; D is perhaps TRBD1 (6 bases). The V end was cut by 3 bases, the J end by 4 bases, with 17 bases between. Germline CDR1 reads SGDLS; CDR2 reads YYNGEE. The CDR3 spans 16 residues. CDR3 region: CASSEQGHWAGNTIYF. Here the CDR3 DNA reads TGTGCCAGCAGCGAACAGGGACATTGGGCGGGAAACACCATATATTTT.

The rearrangement links TRBV4-3 to TRBJ2-7; TRBD1 or TRBD2 may be the D gene (5 bases each). Trimming took 2 bases from V and 0 from J, leaving 17 bases between them. There are 17 residues in the CDR3. Germline V gene data show CDR1 as LGHNA and CDR2 as YSLEER. This CDR3 is CASSQFPRVTSSYEQYF. The CDR3 DNA is TGCGCCAGCAGCCAATTCCCCAGGGTAACTAGCTCCTACGAGCAGTACTTC.

The CDR3 region is CASSAIGTPTGELFF. The CDR3 coding sequence is TGTGCCAGCAGTGCGATCGGGACACCCACCGGGGAGCTGTTTTTT. The genes are TRBV2 and TRBJ2-2; D perhaps matches TRBD1 (6 bases). The V end was cut by 4 bases, the J end by 4 bases, with 13 bases between. Germline V lookup: CDR1 SNHLY, CDR2 FYNNEI. The CDR3 runs to 15 residues.